This entry lists 3 T cell receptor beta chains sequenced from one sample in a study of blood T cell repertoires in COVID-19. Profiling relied on immunoSEQ multiplex PCR, and the TCRdb table lists in-frame clones only, not all of them. The sample yields 150,000 to 200,000 clones, 70% to 90% seen once. Sequencing was done on a sample of peripheral blood. The receptors come from a woman aged 60 to 75 with COVID-19, enrolled during active disease.

The chain has TRBV4-1 and TRBJ1-2; a possible D gene is TRBD1 (6 bases). The CDR3 runs 12 residues. Per the germline V gene, CDR1 is MGHRA and CDR2 is YSYEKL. With 2 bases removed from V and 5 bases from J, the gap between germline ends came to 6 bases. CDR3 residues: CASSQQGYGYTF. In nucleotides, the CDR3 is TGCGCCAGCAGCCAACAGGGGTATGGCTACACCTTC.

The rearrangement uses TRBV24-1 and TRBJ1-5; D is undetermined. This CDR3 contains 13 residues. V lost 7 bases and J lost 3, with 9 bases in between. Germline CDR1 and CDR2: KGHDR and SFDVKD. CDR3 DNA: TGTGCCACCAGCGGGAGTTTCAATCAGCCCCAGCATTTT. Its translation is CATSGSFNQPQHF.

This clone was detected once. CDR3 sequence (DNA): TGTGCCAGCAGCGTAGTGGTGGGCCCAATCGAGACCCAGTACTTC. Translated, it gives CASSVVVGPIETQYF. The chain has TRBV9 and TRBJ2-5, with D uncertain. The germline V gene has CDR1 SGDLS and CDR2 YYNGEE. V was shortened by 0 bases and J by 5 bases, with 14 bases between the two germline ends. The CDR3 contains 15 residues. Based on the CDR3 plus reference TRBV9 and TRBJ2-5, the full variable domain is DSGVTQTPKHLITATGQRVTLRCSPRSGDLSVYWYQQSLDQGLQFLIQYYNGEERAKGNILERFSAQQFPDLHSELNLSSLELGDSALYFCASSVVVGPIETQYFGPGTRLLVL.